Presented here are 8 T cell receptor beta chains from one specimen sequenced in a study of blood T cells in healthy people across ages. Alongside a J-beta primer mix, a sample-barcoded 5' primer served in a second PCR lasting about 6 to 12 cycles. One entry per CDR3 protein, called by TCRdb with MiXCR from the 5' RACE reads. The sample consists of over 1,500,000 distinct CDR3 sequences, approximately 40% of them appearing once. Sequencing was done on a sample of blood. These receptors were collected from a human donor in good health.

The rearrangement uses TRBV15 and TRBJ2-5; D is unclear. V lost 2 bases, J lost 2 bases, and 12 bases lay in between. The CDR3 has 15 residues. Germline CDR1 and CDR2: LNHNV and YYDKDF (reference sequence). The DNA of the CDR3 is TGTGCCACCAGCAGACCTAACTGGGGTCAAGAGACCCAGTACTTC. Its translation is CATSRPNWGQETQYF.

This clonotype was seen only a few times. The chain employs TRBV5-8 and TRBJ2-1, with D tentatively TRBD2 (6 bases). The germline gives CDR1 SGHTS, CDR2 YDEGEE. The CDR3 is 15 amino acids. Trimming took off 4 bases at V and 1 base at J, with 12 bases between the two ends. The CDR3 DNA reads TGTGCCAGCAGCCCGGGGGACCGATCCTACAATGAGCAGTTCTTC. It translates to CASSPGDRSYNEQFF.

Ten or more counts support this clonotype. The DNA for the CDR3 is TGTGCCAGCAGTCTAGGGACAGGGACCCACTCTGGGGCCAACGTCCTGACTTTC. Translation gives CASSLGTGTHSGANVLTF. The V and J genes are TRBV12-3 or TRBV12-4 and TRBJ2-6; 9 bases fit TRBD1. The V and J ends lost 5 bases and 0 bases, in that order; junction bases with no gene match: 8. This CDR3 is built from 18 residues.

A remark on this clonotype: A much larger clone is a single base away; this may be a read error. The chain combines TRBV7-2 with TRBJ2-3; no reliable D call. Germline V gene sequence: CDR1 SGHTA, CDR2 FQGNSA. The CDR3 has 14 residues. The CDR3: CASNLAPSTDTQYF. DNA for the CDR3: TGTGCCAGCAACTTAGCTCCGAGTACAGATACGCAGTATTTT.

The chain joins TRBV5-1 to TRBJ2-4, with 10 bases that match TRBD1. The last part of the DNA fits TRBJ2-7 better; the J call may be wrong. The CDR3 sequence is 19 residues long. Germline-derived CDR1 and CDR2 are SGHRS and YFSETQ. CDR3 amino acids: CASSRETGGYSLGSYEQYF. The DNA for the CDR3 is TGCGCCAGCAGCCGCGAGACAGGGGGCTATAGCTTGGGGTCCTACGAGCAGTACTTC.

About this clonotype itself: A junction end diverges from the germline sequence, so it may reflect a read error. V gene TRBV9 combines with J gene TRBJ1-1, with a tentative D call TRBD1 (6 bases). The germline gives CDR1 SGDLS, CDR2 YYNGEE. The CDR3 runs 14 residues. The CDR3 DNA sequence: TGCGCCAGCAGCGTAGAGCCAGGGGAGACTGAAGCTTTCTTT. As protein: CASSVEPGETEAFF.

This clonotype has just a few counts. The V gene is TRBV30, the J gene TRBJ2-7, with D perhaps matching TRBD1 (5 bases). Germline CDR1 GTSNPN, CDR2 SVGIG (reference sequence). V was clipped by 3 bases and J by 6 bases, with 9 bases between them. CDR3 length: 11 amino acids. CDR3 bases: TGTGCCTGGAGCTGGCAGGGCGAGCAGTACTTC. Translated, it gives CAWSWQGEQYF.

This clonotype was recorded a few times. V and J are TRBV12-3 or TRBV12-4 and TRBJ2-1; TRBD1 matches at 8 bases. J gave up 8 bases and V 5 bases, and 8 bases lay outside the gene matches. This CDR3 has 14 amino acids. Here the CDR3 reads CASSPRTGIDEQFF. The CDR3, as DNA: TGTGCCAGCAGTCCCAGGACAGGGATAGATGAGCAGTTCTTC.